This TCR beta chain was identified in a study of early T cells in non-severe SARS-CoV-2 infection. Study-wide context: Investigators sequenced bulk RNA drawn from unsorted whole blood, and chains remained unpaired. General study results and limits: Anti-spike CD8 responses were favored by VDJdb matching, which missed private and CD4 specificities.

CDR1 is ENHRY and CDR2 is SYGVKD in the germline V gene. Trimming removed 3 bases from V and 4 bases from J; junction bases left unmatched: 5. CDR3 size: 14 residues. This clonotype has just a few counts. The target antigen is unknown. TCRdb fed the 5' RACE reads into MiXCR, producing one record per CDR3 protein. Seen here are around 70,000 distinct CDR3 sequences, 9% to 15% observed once, and the top ten hold about 3.9%. This TCR came from an adult who was a healthcare worker with PCR-confirmed SARS-CoV-2 infection or an uninfected control (not recorded which). Sequences were obtained from whole blood. The V gene is TRBV10-3, the J gene TRBJ2-7; 8 nucleotides align to TRBD1. CDR3 DNA sequence: TGTGCCATCAGTGAACGGGACAGGTTGTACGAGCAGTACTTC. Translation: CAISERDRLYEQYF.